This T cell receptor beta chain was identified in a study of OX40 agonist ivuxolimab in advanced cancers. This CDR3 spans 14 amino acids. V lost 1 base, J lost 2 bases, and 7 bases lay in between. Germline V gene sequence: CDR1 SEHNR, CDR2 FQNEAQ (reference sequence). Using immunoSEQ multiplex PCR, the repertoire was profiled, and TCRdb retains in-frame clones only, with some absent. The sample contains tens of thousands of clones, roughly nine tenths of which appear only once. This clone was seen once. Sequenced here: CD4+ or CD8+ T cells sorted from blood, sampled in a trial of the OX40 agonist ivuxolimab. The chain has TRBV7-9 and TRBJ2-3, with unresolved D. This TCR came from an adult with an advanced solid tumor such as melanoma, head and neck, liver or kidney cancer. The CDR3 reads CASSLDGYTDTQYF. The DNA for the CDR3 is TGTGCCAGCAGCTTAGACGGATACACAGATACGCAGTATTTT.